The 18 T cell receptor beta chains given below trace back to one sample, sequenced in a study of T-cell reconstitution after alpha-beta-depleted transplantation in children. A library of TCRbeta sequences, prepared with unique molecular identifiers, was generated. TCRdb called the PCR reads again in MiXCR, with one record for every CDR3 protein. The profile shows about 240,000 distinct CDR3 sequences, about 11% of them singletons. Here the sequenced sample was PBMCs from the stem cell graft donor, taken from the stem cell graft. The receptors stem from a human donor who donated a stem cell graft to a child with acute lymphoblastic leukemia.

This clonotype occurred many times. The chain employs TRBV5-1 and TRBJ2-5; TRBD1 might be the D (5 bases). The CDR3 loop spans 15 amino acids. Germline assignment: CDR1 SGHRS and CDR2 YFSETQ. V was cut by 0 bases and J by 1 base, with 10 bases left in between. The CDR3 DNA is TGCGCCAGCAGCTTGGAAGGGGTAGGCCAAGAGACCCAGTACTTC. It codes for CASSLEGVGQETQYF.

This clonotype was found many times. V gene TRBV4-3 combines with J gene TRBJ1-4, with a weak D call TRBD1 (6 bases). The V gene lost 8 bases and the J gene lost 5 bases, with 18 bases spanning the gap. Germline CDR1 and CDR2: LGHNA and YSLEER. This CDR3 region has 15 residues. CDR3 coding DNA: TGCGCCAGCGCTAGCCGGACAGAAATAAATGAAAAACTGTTTTTT. It yields the protein CASASRTEINEKLFF.

This clonotype was seen at least ten times. The chain carries TRBV5-1 and TRBJ2-3; D gene unclear. The CDR3 runs 14 residues. CDR1 is SGHRS and CDR2 is YFSETQ in the germline V gene. With 2 bases removed from V and 4 bases from J, the gap between germline ends came to 11 bases. CDR3 sequence reads: CASSFADWADTQYF. The CDR3 region has the DNA TGCGCCAGCAGCTTCGCGGATTGGGCAGATACGCAGTATTTT.

The table lists this clonotype with many counts. The V gene is TRBV5-1, the J gene TRBJ2-5, with D uncertain. Deletions cut 4 bases from V and 10 bases from J, with 8 bases between. The length of the CDR3 is 10 residues. The germline CDR1 and CDR2 sequences are SGHRS and YFSETQ. CDR3 amino acids: CASSRTNQYF. CDR3 sequence (DNA): TGCGCCAGCAGCCGAACAAACCAGTACTTC. The full variable domain, rest sourced from reference TRBV5-1 and TRBJ2-5, is KAGVTQTPRYLIKTRGQQVTLSCSPISGHRSVSWYQQTPGQGLQFLFEYFSETQRNKGNFPGRFSGRQFSNSRSEMNVSTLELGDSALYLCASSRTNQYFGPGTRLLVL.

The V gene is TRBV12-1, the J gene TRBJ2-7; the D call TRBD2 from the table was never checked on the DNA. TRBV12-1 is a listed pseudogene. The CDR3 is 16 amino acids. The CDR3: CASSFEGVGLDYEQYF. The CDR3 DNA is TGTGCCAGCAGCTTTGAAGGCGTCGGACTCGACTACGAGCAGTACTTC.

This clonotype was counted ten times or more. The chain employs TRBV9 and TRBJ2-7; D is unresolved. The CDR3 spans 14 residues. V lost 3 bases and J lost 0, with 10 bases in between. CDR1 and CDR2 from the germline V gene are SGDLS and YYNGEE. CDR3 sequence reads: CASSARPSSYEQYF. The CDR3 bases are TGTGCCAGCAGCGCCCGACCGAGCTCCTACGAGCAGTACTTC. Variable domain in full (rest from reference TRBV9 and TRBJ2-7): DSGVTQTPKHLITATGQRVTLRCSPRSGDLSVYWYQQSLDQGLQFLIQYYNGEERAKGNILERFSAQQFPDLHSELNLSSLELGDSALYFCASSARPSSYEQYFGPGTRLTVT.

This clonotype was counted at least ten times. The J gene is TRBJ1-5, the V gene TRBV6-5; D uncertain. Trimming cost V 3 bases and J 2 bases, with 8 bases left between them. The CDR3 covers 14 residues. CDR1 MNHEY and CDR2 SVGAGI come from the germline V gene. CDR3 sequence reads: CASSYSEGNQPQHF. The CDR3 coding sequence is TGTGCCAGCAGTTATTCTGAGGGCAATCAGCCCCAGCATTTT.

Remarks on this clonotype: This may arise from a read error, as a much more abundant clone is one base away. The rearrangement joins TRBV30 to TRBJ1-1; weak D call: TRBD1 (6 bases). CDR1 is GTSNPN and CDR2 is SVGIG in the germline V gene (reference sequence). CDR3 length: 14 amino acids. CDR3 in DNA: TGTGCCTGGAGTGCCGTTAGGGGGAACACTGCAGCTTTCTTT. The encoded protein is CAWSAVRGNTAAFF.

V and J are TRBV29-1 and TRBJ2-5; TRBD1 matches 9 bases. With 7 bases clipped from V and 3 bases from J, the junction kept 3 bases outside the gene matches. CDR3 length equals 12 residues. CDR1 and CDR2 from the germline V gene are SQVTM and ANQGSEA. CDR3 DNA sequence: TGCAGCGGGGGACAGGGAGAAGAGACCCAGTACTTC. It yields the protein CSGGQGEETQYF.

This clonotype was picked up one time. V gene TRBV30 combines with J gene TRBJ1-1; D is possibly TRBD1 (6 bases). CDR3 length: 15 residues. Deletions cut 5 bases from V and 1 base from J, with 17 bases between. Germline CDR1 GTSNPN, CDR2 SVGIG (reference sequence). CDR3: CAWVPRRGGNTEAFF. The CDR3 DNA sequence: TGTGCCTGGGTCCCCCGCAGGGGTGGGAACACTGAAGCTTTCTTT.

This clonotype showed up many times. The chain combines TRBV5-1 with TRBJ2-3; no firm D call. Germline V gene data show CDR1 as SGHRS and CDR2 as YFSETQ. V lost 7 bases, J lost 0 bases, and 12 bases lay in between. This CDR3 contains 14 residues. In DNA form, the CDR3 reads TGCGCCAGCTGTGTTAGCCCTAGCACAGATACGCAGTATTTT. Translation gives CASCVSPSTDTQYF.

This clonotype has a count of ten or more. This sequence joins TRBV20-1 and TRBJ2-2; D is possibly TRBD2 (6 bases). Trimming removed 6 bases at V and 0 bases at J, with 14 bases between. CDR1 and CDR2 from the germline V gene are DFQATT and SNEGSKA (reference sequence). The CDR3 totals 15 residues. CDR3 amino acids: CSATTSLANTGELFF. In DNA form, the CDR3 reads TGCAGTGCCACTACTAGCCTCGCGAACACCGGGGAGCTGTTTTTT.

In this sample, this clonotype turned up many times. The rearrangement joins TRBV7-9 to TRBJ2-7; 8 nucleotides agree with TRBD1. With 0 bases clipped from V and 5 bases from J, the junction kept 6 bases outside the gene matches. The CDR3 covers 15 residues. CDR1 SEHNR and CDR2 FQNEAQ come from the germline V gene (reference sequence). This CDR3 reads CASSLAWGQDNEQYF. The CDR3 coding sequence is TGTGCCAGCAGCTTAGCCTGGGGACAGGACAACGAGCAGTACTTC.

This clonotype was seen a few times. The rearrangement links TRBV24-1 to TRBJ2-5; D not resolved. Germline V CDR1 and CDR2: KGHDR, SFDVKD. With 2 bases removed from V and 2 bases from J, the gap between germline ends came to 8 bases. The CDR3 totals 14 residues. The CDR3 region is CATSDSGIQETQYF. The DNA for the CDR3 is TGTGCCACCAGTGATTCGGGCATTCAAGAGACCCAGTACTTC.

This clonotype has more than one count but fewer than ten. The chain links TRBV4-2 to TRBJ2-7, with 8 bases that match TRBD2. The CDR3 runs to 16 residues. CDR1 is LGHNA and CDR2 is YNFKEQ in the germline V gene. Trimming at V came to 0 bases and at J to 3 bases, leaving 7 bases not matched to a gene. Here the CDR3 reads CASSQESGRGRYEQYF. The CDR3 DNA reads TGTGCCAGCAGCCAAGAGTCCGGGAGGGGCCGCTACGAGCAGTACTTC.

This clonotype was counted a few times. The CDR3 protein is CASSVADLGTDTQYF. CDR3 nucleotides: TGTGCCAGCAGCGTAGCGGATTTGGGCACAGATACGCAGTATTTT. The chain carries TRBV9 and TRBJ2-3, with D uncertain. The CDR3 is 15 amino acids. CDR1 SGDLS and CDR2 YYNGEE come from the germline V gene. The ends were cut back, 0 bases at V and 1 base at J, with 9 bases in the middle. The variable domain in full, completed from reference TRBV9 and TRBJ2-3, reads DSGVTQTPKHLITATGQRVTLRCSPRSGDLSVYWYQQSLDQGLQFLIQYYNGEERAKGNILERFSAQQFPDLHSELNLSSLELGDSALYFCASSVADLGTDTQYFGPGTRLTVL.

This clonotype was recorded at least ten times. The J gene is TRBJ2-5, the V gene TRBV5-4; unclear D gene. The CDR3 is 14 residues long. CDR1 and CDR2 from the germline V gene are SGHNT and YYREEE (reference sequence). V was clipped by 4 bases and J by 5 bases, with 15 bases between them. CDR3 amino acids: CASSSGRVTETQYF. In nucleotides, the CDR3 is TGTGCCAGCAGCAGTGGACGGGTCACGGAGACCCAGTACTTC.

In its sample, this clonotype was seen many times. The chain uses TRBV29-1 and TRBJ2-1, with no clear D. Germline V gene data show CDR1 as SQVTM and CDR2 as ANQGSEA. The V end was cut by 3 bases, the J end by 4 bases, with 4 bases between. CDR3 length equals 11 residues. The CDR3 DNA reads as TGCAGCGTTGACGCGTACAATGAGCAGTTCTTC. Translated, it gives CSVDAYNEQFF.